This T cell receptor (beta chain) originates from a study of blood T cells in healthy people across ages. Per the germline V gene, CDR1 is MDHEN and CDR2 is SYDVKM. The CDR3 loop spans 15 amino acids. PBMCs, at least 6 million per sample, were isolated. Primers used in a second PCR of about 6 to 11 cycles were a sample-barcoded 5' primer and a J-beta primer mix. TCRdb redid the calling of the 5' RACE reads with MiXCR, one entry per CDR3 protein. The sample records roughly 700,000 distinct CDR3 sequences, roughly 25% being singletons. The same data also went into a second study, on T cells of mothers and their children. That work contributes: Comparable shaping of TCR recombination output by thymic selection was observed in related and unrelated pairs.

V is TRBV28 and J is TRBJ2-5; 10 bases agree with TRBD2. The end of the DNA is better explained by TRBJ2-1, so the J call may be wrong. Sample: blood. The TCR sequence derives from a boy aged 5-17 years in good health. The CDR3 loop reads CASSIPGLASHEQFF. CDR3 nucleotide sequence: TGTGCCAGCAGCATACCGGGACTAGCGTCCCATGAGCAGTTCTTC.